This TCR beta chain was captured by sequencing in a study of T cell changes during pregnancy in multiple sclerosis. Sequencing was performed with immunoSEQ multiplex PCR; in TCRdb, only in-frame clones are kept and a portion is missing. The table has some 60,000 clones, just under 95% seen once. The CDR3 sequence is 13 residues long. V lost 3 bases and J lost 4, with 7 bases in between. The V gene's germline CDR1 is MDHEN and CDR2 SYDVKM. The sample in question was CD4+ T cells from peripheral blood mononuclear cells, obtained before pregnancy. The J gene is TRBJ2-1, the V gene TRBV28, with D perhaps TRBD1 (5 bases). This TCR was sampled from a female donor with multiple sclerosis, enrolled in a pregnancy study. CDR3 DNA: TGTGCCAGCAGTTTCGACAGTTACAATGAGCAGTTCTTC. Residues: CASSFDSYNEQFF.